What follows are 24 T cell receptor beta chains derived from one specimen sequenced in a study of technical replicates of blood from a few donors. The data were produced by immunoSEQ multiplex PCR, yet TCRdb's version contains in-frame clones alone and is incomplete. The sample yields fewer than 90,000 clones, approximately 97% seen once. Sequencing was carried out using T cells isolated from PBMCs. The origin of the receptors is a human donor in good health.

The V and J genes are TRBV4-1 and TRBJ2-1; D call uncertain. V lost 3 bases, J lost 4 bases, and 13 bases lay in between. The germline CDR1 and CDR2 sequences are MGHRA and YSYEKL. The CDR3 consists of 15 residues. The CDR3 sequence: CASSQTLLGYNEQFF. The CDR3 nucleotides are TGCGCCAGCAGCCAGACTCTTTTAGGATACAATGAGCAGTTCTTC.

The chain carries TRBV6-6 and TRBJ2-7; 8 nucleotides match TRBD2. The V gene's germline CDR1 is MNHNY and CDR2 SVGAGI (reference sequence). The CDR3 is made up of 13 amino acids. J was trimmed by 2 bases and V by 6 bases; bases with no gene match: 3. CDR3 nucleotide sequence: TGTGCCAGCAGCCCGGGGGGGCCCTACGAGCAGTACTTC. It specifies CASSPGGPYEQYF.

This rearrangement joins TRBV19 to TRBJ1-2; D may be TRBD1 (6 bases). V dropped 5 bases and J dropped 2 bases, with 12 bases sitting between them. This CDR3 is 14 amino acids long. Germline-derived CDR1 and CDR2 are LNHDA and SQIVND (reference sequence). The CDR3 sequence is CASSAGTRNYGYTF. CDR3 in DNA: TGTGCCAGTAGTGCCGGGACAAGGAACTATGGCTACACCTTC.

This sequence joins TRBV5-4 and TRBJ1-4, with 10 bases lining up with TRBD1. The CDR3 is 15 residues long. V gave up 2 bases and J gave up 8 bases; unmatched junction bases: 6. The germline V gene encodes CDR1 SGHNT and CDR2 YYREEE (reference sequence). The CDR3 is CASSFSSDRGEKLFF. CDR3 DNA sequence: TGTGCCAGCAGCTTTTCGTCGGACAGGGGGGAAAAACTGTTTTTT.

CDR3 nucleotides: TGTGCCACCAGCACCAACAGGGGTAATGAGCAGTTCTTC. Translation: CATSTNRGNEQFF. The rearrangement uses TRBV15 and TRBJ2-1; TRBD1 agrees at 7 bases. This CDR3 region has 13 residues. V lost 4 bases and J lost 7; bases outside the gene matches: 4. CDR1 and CDR2 (germline): LNHNV, YYDKDF (reference sequence).

The chain joins TRBV10-1 to TRBJ1-1; TRBD1 might be the D (6 bases). V dropped 5 bases and J dropped 3 bases, with 13 bases sitting between them. The germline CDR1 and CDR2 sequences are WNHNN and SYGVQD (reference sequence). The CDR3 is made up of 14 amino acids. CDR3 DNA sequence: TGCGCCAGCAGTCCGACAGGCGTGGACACTGAAGCTTTCTTT. Amino acids: CASSPTGVDTEAFF.

The chain employs TRBV4-1 and TRBJ2-1; 7 bases are a match to TRBD2. The length of the CDR3 is 16 residues. V gave up 0 bases and J gave up 7 bases; unmatched junction bases: 9. The germline gives CDR1 MGHRA, CDR2 YSYEKL. CDR3 region: CASSQDESLADNEQFF. CDR3 DNA sequence: TGCGCCAGCAGCCAAGATGAAAGTCTAGCGGATAATGAGCAGTTCTTC.

This clone was seen a single time. The same CDR3 is also encoded by other DNA sequences in this sample. V gene TRBV29-1 combines with J gene TRBJ2-2, with 9 bases aligning to TRBD1. The CDR3 has 14 residues. From germline, CDR1 is SQVTM and CDR2 ANQGSEA. The J segment lost 3 bases and the V segment lost 7 bases, leaving 6 bases of the junction unmatched. DNA of the CDR3: TGCAGCGCTCCGGGACAGGGACACACCGGGGAGCTGTTTTTT. Translation gives CSAPGQGHTGELFF.

V gene TRBV7-9 combines with J gene TRBJ1-1, with D perhaps TRBD1 (5 bases). The CDR3 is 15 residues long. Germline CDR1 reads SEHNR; CDR2 reads FQNEAQ (reference sequence). Between the trimmed V and J ends, which lost 1 base and 5 bases, there was a span of 14 bases. The CDR3 bases are TGTGCCAGCAGCTTAGGTCTGGTCCGGGGGACTGAAGCTTTCTTT. This encodes CASSLGLVRGTEAFF.

The chain carries TRBV30 and TRBJ1-5; a weak D match, TRBD1 (5 bases). V lost 3 bases, J lost 0 bases, and 12 bases lay in between. The length of the CDR3 is 15 residues. In germline, CDR1 is GTSNPN, CDR2 SVGIG (reference sequence). The CDR3 DNA reads as TGTGCCTGGAGAGAGCAGGGATATAGCAATCAGCCCCAGCATTTT. It yields the protein CAWREQGYSNQPQHF. Full variable domain (outside the CDR3, taken from reference TRBV30 and TRBJ1-5): SQTIHQWPATLVQPVGSPLSLECTVEGTSNPNLYWYRQAAGRGLQLLFYSVGIGQISSEVPQNLSASRPQDRQFILSSKKLLLSDSGFYLCAWREQGYSNQPQHFGDGTRLSIL.

The CDR3 reads CASSAYRTGGFETQYF. The CDR3 DNA reads as TGTGCCAGCAGCGCATACCGGACAGGGGGTTTTGAGACCCAGTACTTC. V and J are TRBV7-7 and TRBJ2-5; 10 nucleotides agree with TRBD1. The ends lost 5 bases at V and 5 bases at J; junction bases unmatched: 11. There are 16 residues in the CDR3. The germline V gene has CDR1 SSHAT and CDR2 FNYEAQ (reference sequence). Filled out from reference TRBV7-7 and TRBJ2-5, the complete variable domain reads GAGVSQSPRYKVTKRGQDVTLRCDPISSHATLYWYQQALGQGPEFLTYFNYEAQPDKSGLPSDRFSAERPEGSISTLTIQRTEQRDSAMYRCASSAYRTGGFETQYFGPGTRLLVL.

J is TRBJ2-1 and V is TRBV7-6, with D possibly matching TRBD2 (6 bases). The V end was cut by 5 bases, the J end by 4 bases, with 15 bases between. Germline CDR1 and CDR2: SGHVS and FNYEAQ. The CDR3 is made up of 15 amino acids. The CDR3 nucleotides are TGTGCCAGCAGCCGAGGGGCGGGATATTACAATGAGCAGTTCTTC. Encoded protein: CASSRGAGYYNEQFF.

V gene TRBV6-4 combines with J gene TRBJ1-6; the D gene is possibly TRBD1 (6 bases). In germline, CDR1 is MRHNA, CDR2 SNTAGT. This CDR3 has 18 residues. V was clipped by 5 bases and J by 7 bases, with 24 bases between them. The CDR3 protein is CASSRSSLGGGGNSPLHF. DNA of the CDR3: TGTGCCAGCAGTAGAAGTTCGTTAGGAGGGGGGGGAAATTCACCCCTCCACTTT.

The chain is built from TRBV28 and TRBJ2-1; 10 bases match TRBD2. This CDR3 is built from 14 residues. Germline lookup yields CDR1 MDHEN and CDR2 SYDVKM. J lost 4 bases, V lost 3 bases, and 0 bases had no gene match. The CDR3 DNA follows: TGTGCCAGCAGTTTGGGACTAGCGTACAATGAGCAGTTCTTC. This sequence encodes CASSLGLAYNEQFF.

The chain employs TRBV20-1 and TRBJ1-1; D ambiguous. The CDR3 runs 11 residues. V was pared by 3 bases and J by 1 base, with 3 bases between. Germline values: CDR1 DFQATT, CDR2 SNEGSKA (reference sequence). CDR3 sequence: CSASRNTEAFF. The CDR3 DNA reads TGCAGTGCTAGTCGGAACACTGAAGCTTTCTTT.

The chain couples TRBV7-6 to TRBJ2-1; no clear D gene. The CDR3 loop spans 13 amino acids. Germline values: CDR1 SGHVS, CDR2 FNYEAQ. V lost 4 bases and J 3 bases, leaving 7 bases between the germline ends. CDR3: CASSSPSYNEQFF. The CDR3, as DNA: TGTGCCAGCAGCTCCCCTAGCTACAATGAGCAGTTCTTC.

The chain couples TRBV4-1 to TRBJ1-5, with unresolved D. The CDR3 sequence is 14 residues long. The germline gives CDR1 MGHRA, CDR2 YSYEKL. V lost 4 bases to trimming and J lost 0 bases, with 7 bases between them. The CDR3 sequence is CASSLVYSNQPQHF. DNA for the CDR3: TGCGCCAGCAGCCTTGTTTATAGCAATCAGCCCCAGCATTTT.

V usage is TRBV14 and J usage is TRBJ2-5; 9 nucleotides align to TRBD2. The CDR3 has 15 residues. V shed 4 bases and J 5 bases; nucleotides not matched to a gene: 8. CDR1 and CDR2 (germline): SGHDN, FVKESK. Here the CDR3 reads CASSPRLAARETQYF. CDR3 DNA sequence: TGTGCCAGCAGCCCGCGACTAGCGGCGCGGGAGACCCAGTACTTC.

The genes are TRBV7-9 and TRBJ1-1; TRBD1 matches at 10 bases. The CDR3 has 17 amino acids. Trimming removed 6 bases from V and 1 base from J; junction bases left unmatched: 11. Germline values: CDR1 SEHNR, CDR2 FQNEAQ (reference sequence). This chain's CDR3 is CASRGPGTGDGNTEAFF. The CDR3 DNA reads TGTGCCAGCAGGGGGCCCGGGACAGGGGATGGGAACACTGAAGCTTTCTTT.

This rearrangement joins TRBV7-2 to TRBJ2-3; TRBD2 is a possible D gene (5 bases). This CDR3 has 17 residues. Germline V CDR1 and CDR2: SGHTA, FQGNSA. The V gene lost 1 base and the J gene lost 2 bases, with 16 bases spanning the gap. The CDR3 DNA reads TGTGCCAGCAGCTTAGGAGTAGTAAGCGGCCCCACAGATACGCAGTATTTT. Translating gives CASSLGVVSGPTDTQYF.

The V and J genes are TRBV5-1 and TRBJ2-5; TRBD2 agrees at 10 bases. This CDR3 contains 17 residues. Germline V gene sequence: CDR1 SGHRS, CDR2 YFSETQ. Germline trimming cut 1 base from V and 0 bases from J; bases unmatched to any gene: 6. CDR3 amino acids: CASSLPTSGAYQETQYF. In nucleotides, the CDR3 is TGCGCCAGCAGCTTGCCCACTAGCGGGGCGTACCAAGAGACCCAGTACTTC.

This clone was seen a single time. The chain links TRBV6-1 to TRBJ2-1; D call uncertain. V lost 5 bases to trimming and J lost 5 bases, with 7 bases between them. Germline loops: CDR1 MNHNS, CDR2 SASEGT. This CDR3 is 12 amino acids long. Here the CDR3 reads CASSSRHNEQFF. CDR3 coding DNA: TGTGCCAGCAGTTCTAGACACAATGAGCAGTTCTTC.

The chain employs TRBV6-1 and TRBJ1-2, with D uncertain. V lost 1 base, J lost 7 bases, and 4 bases lay in between. CDR1 is MNHNS and CDR2 is SASEGT in the germline V gene. CDR3 length: 11 amino acids. CDR3 region: CASSEGAGYTF. DNA for the CDR3: TGTGCCAGCAGTGAAGGGGCTGGCTACACCTTC.

The gene calls are TRBV2 and TRBJ1-5; TRBD1 aligns across 7 bases. CDR1 is SNHLY, CDR2 FYNNEI, per germline. V lost 6 bases, J lost 5 bases, and 10 bases stayed unmatched. This CDR3 is 15 amino acids long. Here the CDR3 reads CASSADRVGYQPQHF. CDR3 bases: TGTGCCAGCAGCGCCGACAGGGTGGGGTATCAGCCCCAGCATTTT.